This T cell receptor beta chain was sequenced in a study of CD8 T cells in ankylosing spondylitis. Germline loops: CDR1 SEHNR, CDR2 FQNEAQ (reference sequence). Trimming left V 3 bases short and J 16 bases short, with 10 bases between. This CDR3 has 11 amino acids. MiXCR was run by TCRdb on the 5' RACE reads, yielding one entry per CDR3 protein. The sample has 250,000 to 350,000 distinct CDR3 sequences, around 18% seen once. Study results and caveats: The authors reported significant enrichment of disease-linked clones in matched ankylosing spondylitis synovial fluid. Prior literature has documented some motif variants in synovial fluid and blood from reactive arthritis. Disease-linked clones had a CD8+ phenotype and relatively low frequency in peripheral blood.

This clonotype has a handful of counts. Antigen specificity is unknown. Sequencing used blood, either unsorted or a sorted T cell fraction (not recorded which). The origin of this receptor is a male donor with ankylosing spondylitis or in good health (not recorded which). The J gene is TRBJ1-6, the V gene TRBV7-9, with D perhaps TRBD1 (5 bases). The CDR3 protein is CASSFGDLLHF. CDR3 DNA: TGTGCCAGCAGCTTCGGGGACCTTCTCCACTTT.